This T cell receptor beta chain was found in a study of blood T cell repertoires in COVID-19. About the study: From T cells, B-cell-depleted T cells, or PBMCs came the material, which was cDNA or gDNA.

Germline V gene lookup returns CDR1 GTSNPN and CDR2 SVGIG (reference sequence). The CDR3 has 16 residues. The ends lost 1 base at V and 8 bases at J; junction bases unmatched: 9. As processed by the authors: By means of reference gene primer amplification, nucleated cell counts were estimated. The assay was immunoSEQ multiplex PCR, and TCRdb's table has in-frame clones only and misses some. V, J and clone size were drawn from that table, and D and trimming were deduced from the DNA. The sample records some 390,000 clones, 85% to 90% being singletons. The chain links TRBV30 to TRBJ1-6, with 9 bases aligning to TRBD1. What was sequenced was peripheral blood. This TCR was sampled from a human donor in a cohort sampled during active COVID-19. The CDR3, as DNA: TGTGCCTGGAGTGCTGTAACAGGGGGCTGGGATTCACCCCTCCACTTT. Translation: CAWSAVTGGWDSPLHF.